The text below deals with one TCR beta chain. The protocol was immunoSEQ multiplex PCR, while the TCRdb copy is restricted to in-frame clones and leaves out a portion. The data show about 43,000 clones, with about nine tenths seen just once and over 3% held by the top ten. This record comes from a study of tissue T cells after allogeneic stem cell transplantation. Germline trimming cut 0 bases from V and 8 bases from J; bases unmatched to any gene: 11. The germline V gene has CDR1 MGHRA and CDR2 YSYEKL. There are 17 residues in the CDR3. This sequence was found in a woman aged 40-69 years who later had graft-versus-host disease after an allogeneic stem cell transplant. The specimen was blood, collected before transplantation. The V gene is TRBV4-1, the J gene TRBJ2-1; 9 nucleotides agree with TRBD1. Here the CDR3 reads CASSQDRGTGYVDEQFF. The CDR3 DNA reads as TGCGCCAGCAGCCAAGATCGGGGGACAGGGTATGTGGATGAGCAGTTCTTC.